Listed here are 9 T cell receptor beta chains from one sample, sequenced in a study of cytomegalovirus exposure and HLA in healthy donors (TCRdb year 2017). Libraries were made using the immunoSEQ multiplex PCR assay. A mixture of 60 forward primers for TCR Vbeta segments and 13 reverse primers for TCR Jbeta segments was used in the multiplex PCR. The clones in this table, taken by TCRdb from immuneACCESS, are in-frame only. Not every clone is retained; where verified, under half of the shortfall comes from an unresolved V gene, and the cause of the rest is unknown. This sample lists 140,000 to 150,000 clones; 65% to 80% were detected once. The biggest ten clones account for around 7% of the sample. The material sequenced was PBMCs. The receptor set was obtained from a man aged 30-40 years in good health and CMV-seronegative.

V and J are TRBV18 and TRBJ2-7; tentatively, D is TRBD1 (6 bases). Germline-derived CDR1 and CDR2 are KGHSH and LQKENI. CDR3 length: 15 residues. V was trimmed by 2 bases and J by 3 bases, leaving 14 bases between them. CDR3 DNA: TGTGCCAGCTCACCAGAAGACAGGTCCGGCTACGAGCAGTACTTC. It is translated as CASSPEDRSGYEQYF.

This clone was counted once. V and J are TRBV27 and TRBJ1-2; perhaps TRBD1 as D (6 bases). In germline, CDR1 is MNHEY, CDR2 SMNVEV (reference sequence). V was clipped by 5 bases and J by 8 bases, with 15 bases between them. CDR3 length: 13 amino acids. The CDR3 DNA follows: TGTGCCAGCAGTATACAGGGATTGTACGGCTACACCTTC. It yields the protein CASSIQGLYGYTF.

This chain links TRBV27 with TRBJ2-5; 7 bases are shared with TRBD2. The DNA matches TRBJ2-7 better at its end, which makes the J call doubtful. Germline CDR1 is MNHEY and CDR2 is SMNVEV (reference sequence). This CDR3 contains 14 residues. The CDR3 DNA follows: TGTGCCAGCAGTCCAAACCGGGACTACCACGAGCAGTACTTC. Its translation: CASSPNRDYHEQYF.

This clone was detected only a few times. The chain has TRBV5-6 and TRBJ1-2; D unclear. CDR1 and CDR2 (germline): SGHDT, YYEEEE. Deletions cut 0 bases from V and 1 base from J, with 7 bases between. The CDR3 is 14 residues long. CDR3 region: CASSLGRNNYGYTF. CDR3 nucleotide sequence: TGTGCCAGCAGCTTGGGGCGGAATAACTATGGCTACACCTTC.

The chain uses TRBV28 and TRBJ2-1, with D maybe TRBD2 (5 bases). V was clipped by 2 bases and J by 0 bases, with 8 bases between them. Germline CDR1 is MDHEN and CDR2 is SYDVKM. The CDR3 is 15 residues long. The CDR3 region is CASSLVGGSYNEQFF. For the CDR3, the DNA is TGTGCCAGCAGTTTAGTAGGAGGCTCCTACAATGAGCAGTTCTTC.

This chain joins TRBV14 and TRBJ1-5; 9 nucleotides match TRBD1. The CDR3 is 16 residues long. The V and J ends lost 4 bases and 6 bases, in that order; junction bases with no gene match: 10. Germline lookup yields CDR1 SGHDN and CDR2 FVKESK. The DNA for the CDR3 is TGTGCCAGCAGCCGAGGCCGGGACAGGGATGGTCAGCCCCAGCATTTT. This gives the protein CASSRGRDRDGQPQHF.

The V call is TRBV19, the J call TRBJ2-6, with TRBD2 as a possible D gene (5 bases). The CDR3 runs 14 residues. In germline, CDR1 is LNHDA, CDR2 SQIVND (reference sequence). Trimming took off 3 bases at V and 2 bases at J, with 5 bases between the two ends. Written as DNA, the CDR3 is TGTGCCAGTAGTATCGGGGCTGGGGCCAACGTCCTGACTTTC. It encodes CASSIGAGANVLTF.

The chain joins TRBV28 to TRBJ2-7; 7 bases fit TRBD1. This CDR3 comprises 15 residues. Germline V gene data show CDR1 as MDHEN and CDR2 as SYDVKM. V dropped 7 bases and J dropped 9; count of bases not matched to a gene: 18. The CDR3 loop is CASNPRGTAISWQYF. DNA of the CDR3: TGTGCCAGCAACCCAAGGGGGACAGCTATATCTTGGCAGTACTTC.

V gene TRBV5-4 combines with J gene TRBJ1-1; TRBD1 agrees at 7 bases. The V segment lost 6 bases and the J segment 1 base; nucleotides outside the gene matches: 6. This CDR3 has 14 amino acids. Germline lookup yields CDR1 SGHNT and CDR2 YYREEE (reference sequence). Here the CDR3 reads CASNYRGRNTEAFF. For the CDR3, the DNA is TGTGCCAGCAATTACAGGGGTCGGAACACTGAAGCTTTCTTT. Variable domain in full (rest from reference TRBV5-4 and TRBJ1-1): ETGVTQSPTHLIKTRGQQVTLRCSSQSGHNTVSWYQQALGQGPQFIFQYYREEENGRGNFPPRFSGLQFPNYSSELNVNALELDDSALYLCASNYRGRNTEAFFGQGTRLTVV.